The text below deals with one TCR beta chain. The antigen is not known. The V segment lost 4 bases and the J segment 8 bases; nucleotides outside the gene matches: 11. Germline assignment: CDR1 SNHLY and CDR2 FYNNEI. The CDR3 length is 15 residues. The entry originates in a study of OX40 agonist ivuxolimab in advanced cancers. Study overall: Patients received intravenous ivuxolimab every 2 weeks at 0.01 to 10 mg/kg. Earlier treatment with anti-PD-1, anti-PD-L1 or anti-CTLA-4 was permitted, and around 36% had received some.

Using immunoSEQ multiplex PCR, the repertoire was profiled, and TCRdb retains in-frame clones only, with some absent. The data hold about 57,000 clones, with nearly 85% observed a single time. Study results and caveats: Clonal expansion from baseline to week 6 occurred in both CD4+ and CD8+ T cells. Certain nonresponding patients likewise had low normalized T-cell clonal expansion.

V gene TRBV2 combines with J gene TRBJ1-2; TRBD1 matches 9 bases. The TCR was taken from an adult with an advanced solid tumor such as melanoma, head and neck, liver or kidney cancer. This specimen was CD4+ or CD8+ T cells sorted from blood, taken in a trial of the OX40 agonist ivuxolimab. The CDR3 DNA reads as TGTGCCAGCAGTGTCAATCCCGGGACAGGGATCGGCTACACCTTC. It specifies CASSVNPGTGIGYTF.